Sequencing of this T cell receptor beta chain was carried out in a study of technical replicates of blood from several donors (dated by TCRdb to the late 2010s). Library preparation employed the immunoSEQ multiplex PCR assay. TCRdb carries this immuneACCESS record with in-frame sequences only. Its versions omit some clonotypes, under half of them owing to an unresolved V gene in the studies checked, with the rest unexplained. The sample contains about 70,000 clones, just under 97% of them found a single time. The ten largest clonotypes hold approximately 0.2% of the sample. Turning to this clone: What antigen it recognizes has not been identified. The sample holds no much larger clone one base away, and base qualities are not on file.

Trimming takes 1 base off V and 4 bases off J; junction bases not matched to a gene: 9. CDR1 and CDR2 are drawn from the germline V gene: SGHTA, FQGNSA. The CDR3 starts with the cysteine, ends with the phenylalanine, and has 16 residues. Here the CDR3 DNA is all that survives: 48 bases in frame from base 1. The receptor chain draws on TRBV7-2 and TRBJ2-5; 7 bases in between match TRBD2. This TCR came from a human donor in good health. Sequenced input: T cells isolated from PBMCs. The CDR3 corresponds to CASSLGTRFGPETQYF. The DNA reads as follows: TGTGCCAGCAGCTTAGGGACTAGGTTCGGCCCAGAGACCCAGTACTTC.